Listed here are 3 T cell receptor beta chains from one sample, sequenced in a study of siplizumab effects on memory and regulatory T cells. The repertoire was sequenced with immunoSEQ multiplex PCR; TCRdb's copy has only in-frame clones and lacks some. Counted here are tens of thousands of clones, 94% occurring once; the ten biggest clones make up 0.3%. The sequenced material came from non-Treg CD4+ T cells sorted from blood. All receptors come from a human donor in good health.

The CDR3 DNA sequence: TGCGCCAGCAGCTTGGAAGGGAATGAGCAGTTCTTC. Protein sequence: CASSLEGNEQFF. The chain combines TRBV5-1 with TRBJ2-1, with D hard to call. Germline CDR1 is SGHRS and CDR2 is YFSETQ. The V and J ends lost 0 bases and 7 bases respectively, with 5 bases between them. The CDR3 runs to 12 residues.

The rearrangement joins TRBV18 to TRBJ1-2; 9 nucleotides align to TRBD1. The CDR3 loop spans 14 amino acids. V lost 4 bases to trimming and J lost 4 bases; unmatched junction nucleotides: 4. CDR1 and CDR2 from the germline V gene are KGHSH and LQKENI. This chain's CDR3 is CASSRDRATYGYTF. The CDR3 DNA sequence: TGTGCCAGCTCACGGGACAGGGCGACCTATGGCTACACCTTC.

CDR3 sequence (DNA): TGTGCCAGCAGCTCCGGGGGGCTCGGCACCGGGGAGCTGTTTTTT. Translation gives CASSSGGLGTGELFF. This rearrangement joins TRBV7-3 to TRBJ2-2; the D gene is possibly TRBD2 (7 bases). V was shortened by 4 bases and J by 4 bases, with 13 bases between the two germline ends. Germline assignment: CDR1 SGHTA and CDR2 FQGTGA. There are 15 residues in the CDR3. Complete variable domain (other parts from reference TRBV7-3 and TRBJ2-2): GAGVSQTPSNKVTEKGKYVELRCDPISGHTALYWYRQSLGQGPEFLIYFQGTGAADDSGLPNDRFFAVRPEGSVSTLKIQRTERGDSAVYLCASSSGGLGTGELFFGEGSRLTVL.